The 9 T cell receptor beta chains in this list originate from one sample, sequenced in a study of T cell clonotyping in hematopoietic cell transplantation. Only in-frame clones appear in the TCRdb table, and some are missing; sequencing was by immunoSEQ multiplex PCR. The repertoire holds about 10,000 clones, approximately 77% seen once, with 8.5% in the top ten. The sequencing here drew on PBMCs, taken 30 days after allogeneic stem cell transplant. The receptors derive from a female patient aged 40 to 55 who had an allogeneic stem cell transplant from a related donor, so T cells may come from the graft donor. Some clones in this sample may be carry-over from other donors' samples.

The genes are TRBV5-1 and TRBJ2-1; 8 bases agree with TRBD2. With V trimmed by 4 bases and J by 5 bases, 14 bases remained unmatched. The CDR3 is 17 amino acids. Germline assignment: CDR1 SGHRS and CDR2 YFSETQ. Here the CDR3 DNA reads TGCGCCAGCAGCAACCCGGGACTAGTAGGGAGGAACAATGAGCAGTTCTTC. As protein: CASSNPGLVGRNNEQFF.

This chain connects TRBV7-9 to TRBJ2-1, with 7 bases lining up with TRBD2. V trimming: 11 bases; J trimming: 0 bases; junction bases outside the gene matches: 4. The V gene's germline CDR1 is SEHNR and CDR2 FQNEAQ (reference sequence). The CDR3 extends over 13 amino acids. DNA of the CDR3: TGTGCCCTAGCGGAAATCTCCTACAATGAGCAGTTCTTC. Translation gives CALAEISYNEQFF.

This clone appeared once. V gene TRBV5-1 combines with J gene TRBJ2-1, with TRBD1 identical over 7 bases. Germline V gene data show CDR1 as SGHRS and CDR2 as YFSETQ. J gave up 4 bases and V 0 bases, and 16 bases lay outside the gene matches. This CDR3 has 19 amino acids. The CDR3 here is CASSLGLHRQGPPYNEQFF. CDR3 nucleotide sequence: TGCGCCAGCAGCTTGGGTCTCCATAGACAGGGCCCTCCGTACAATGAGCAGTTCTTC. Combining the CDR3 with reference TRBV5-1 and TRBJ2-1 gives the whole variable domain KAGVTQTPRYLIKTRGQQVTLSCSPISGHRSVSWYQQTPGQGLQFLFEYFSETQRNKGNFPGRFSGRQFSNSRSEMNVSTLELGDSALYLCASSLGLHRQGPPYNEQFFGPGTRLTVL.

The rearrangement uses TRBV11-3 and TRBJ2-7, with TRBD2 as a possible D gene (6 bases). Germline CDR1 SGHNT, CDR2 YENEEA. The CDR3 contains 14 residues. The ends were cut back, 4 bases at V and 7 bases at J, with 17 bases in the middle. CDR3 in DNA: TGTGCCAGCAGCTACGGGAGTAAAGATGAGGAGCAGTACTTC. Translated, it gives CASSYGSKDEEQYF.

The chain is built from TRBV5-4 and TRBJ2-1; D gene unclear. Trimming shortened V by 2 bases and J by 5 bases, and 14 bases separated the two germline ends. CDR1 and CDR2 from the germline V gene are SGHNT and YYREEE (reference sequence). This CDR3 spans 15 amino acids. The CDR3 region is CASSFRRTGDNEQFF. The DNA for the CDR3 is TGTGCCAGCAGCTTTAGGCGCACGGGCGACAATGAGCAGTTCTTC.

The CDR3, as DNA: TGTGCCAGCACGGCAGGCCCTATGAACACTGAAGCTTTCTTT. The encoded protein is CASTAGPMNTEAFF. V is TRBV6-1 and J is TRBJ1-1; D unresolved. This CDR3 spans 14 amino acids. CDR1 and CDR2 from the germline V gene are MNHNS and SASEGT. Deletions cut 7 bases from V and 0 bases from J, with 12 bases between.

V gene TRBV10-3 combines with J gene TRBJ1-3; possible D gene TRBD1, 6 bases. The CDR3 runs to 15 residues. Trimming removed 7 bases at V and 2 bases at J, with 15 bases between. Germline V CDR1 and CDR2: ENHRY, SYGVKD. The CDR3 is CAINPGAGAGNTIYF. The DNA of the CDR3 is TGTGCCATCAACCCAGGGGCGGGGGCTGGAAACACCATATATTTT.

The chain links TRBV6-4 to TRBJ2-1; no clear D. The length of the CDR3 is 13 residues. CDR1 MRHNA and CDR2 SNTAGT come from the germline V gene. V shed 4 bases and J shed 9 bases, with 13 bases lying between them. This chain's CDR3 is CASSAIFSSEQFF. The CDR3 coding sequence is TGTGCCAGCAGTGCCATCTTCTCGAGTGAGCAGTTCTTC.

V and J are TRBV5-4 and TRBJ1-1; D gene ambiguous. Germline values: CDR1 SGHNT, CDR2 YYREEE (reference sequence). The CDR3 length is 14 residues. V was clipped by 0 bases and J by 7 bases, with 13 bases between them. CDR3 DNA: TGTGCCAGCAGCTTGGGGGAGACCTATGGTGAAGCTTTCTTT. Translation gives CASSLGETYGEAFF.